The clone carrying this T cell receptor beta chain was seen only once. This record belongs to a study of blood T cell repertoires in COVID-19. Exposed participants encountered a COVID-19 case during the 2 weeks preceding study entry. Produced via immunoSEQ multiplex PCR; TCRdb's table is partial and in-frame only. Of about 220,000 clones listed, around 90% are singletons. The germline gives CDR1 SGHAT, CDR2 FQNNGV. The CDR3 sequence is 15 residues long. V was trimmed by 5 bases and J by 0 bases, leaving 13 bases between them. The sequence was obtained from a man aged 30-40 years who had been exposed to COVID-19. Material for sequencing was PBMCs or T cells enriched from blood (not recorded which). This chain links TRBV11-2 with TRBJ1-2; maybe TRBD1 (6 bases). CDR3 in DNA: TGTGCCAGCAGCCTGGGGGGGCTAACTAACTATGGCTACACCTTC. Encoded protein: CASSLGGLTNYGYTF.